This T cell receptor beta chain appears in the sequencing data of a study of graft-versus-host responses after intestinal transplantation. Study in general: Recipients obtained multivisceral, liver-intestinal, or isolated intestinal transplants. The whole recipient group had anti-thymocyte globulin induction followed by tacrolimus and steroids for roughly three years.

A remark on this clone: Its target is unknown.

The assay was immunoSEQ multiplex PCR, and TCRdb's table has in-frame clones only and misses some. This table holds tens of thousands of clones, about 80% found once. V was pared by 5 bases and J by 4 bases, with 8 bases of the junction left unmatched. The CDR3 extends over 16 amino acids. Germline loops: CDR1 LNHNV, CDR2 YYDKDF (reference sequence). The rearrangement links TRBV15 to TRBJ2-5, with TRBD1 identical over 12 bases. The material sequenced was unstimulated CD8+ T cells sorted from spleen or lymph node cells, taken before intestinal transplant. The source of this sequence is a human donor who received an intestinal transplant. The CDR3 loop is CATSAPGTGGLETQYF. CDR3 nucleotide sequence: TGTGCCACCAGCGCCCCCGGGACAGGGGGCTTAGAGACCCAGTACTTC.